This passage covers 25 T cell receptor beta chains from one sample sequenced in a study of a mutant IDH1 vaccine in newly diagnosed glioma. Their target antigens are unknown. Time point given: week 5, during vaccination. Each vaccine dose was 300 ug of mutant IDH1 20-mer peptide, with topical imiquimod. Data came from immunoSEQ multiplex PCR; TCRdb stores just in-frame clones and leaves some out. The sample carries 40,000 to 65,000 clones, around 80% recorded once. Material: PBMCs, obtained from a glioma patient whose treatment included an IDH1 peptide vaccine. The receptors were gathered from a middle-aged woman with glioma.

The chain employs TRBV11-3 and TRBJ2-2; a possible D gene is TRBD2 (6 bases). In germline, CDR1 is SGHNT, CDR2 YENEEA. The CDR3 spans 16 residues. Between the trimmed V and J ends, which lost 5 bases and 5 bases, there was a span of 18 bases. CDR3 amino acids: CASSPQTSTSTGELFF. DNA for the CDR3: TGTGCCAGCAGCCCCCAGACTAGTACCTCGACCGGGGAGCTGTTTTTT.

V usage is TRBV4-1 and J usage is TRBJ2-7; D is unclear. CDR3 length: 12 amino acids. Germline CDR1 is MGHRA and CDR2 is YSYEKL. The CDR3 DNA reads as TGCGCCAGCAGCCAAGATGTACTCCCGAGAGAGGTC. Its protein is CASSQDVLPREV.

The chain combines TRBV5-4 with TRBJ2-6; no clear D. This CDR3 has 13 residues. Per germline, CDR1 SGHNT and CDR2 YYREEE (reference sequence). Trimming shortened V by 1 base and J by 4 bases, and 3 bases separated the two germline ends. CDR3 nucleotides: TGTGCCAGCAGCTTGTCAGGGGCCAACGTCCTGACTTTC. Amino acids: CASSLSGANVLTF.

This chain joins TRBV30 and TRBJ1-4; the D is unclear. This CDR3 spans 13 amino acids. Between the trimmed V and J ends, which lost 5 bases and 4 bases, there was a span of 11 bases. The germline V gene encodes CDR1 GTSNPN and CDR2 SVGIG (reference sequence). The CDR3 nucleotides read TGTGCCTGGGCCGGGCCCATTAATGAAAAACTGTTTTTT. The encoded protein is CAWAGPINEKLFF.

This chain uses TRBV10-3 with TRBJ1-1; 7 bases line up with TRBD1. Germline-derived CDR1 and CDR2 are ENHRY and SYGVKD. J was trimmed by 4 bases and V by 5 bases; bases with no gene match: 7. CDR3 size: 14 residues. DNA for the CDR3: TGTGCCATCAGTTTAGACAGGGCGGCCACTGAAGCTTTCTTT. Translation gives CAISLDRAATEAFF.

The rearrangement uses TRBV4-3 and TRBJ2-7, with D maybe TRBD2 (7 bases). The germline gives CDR1 LGHNA, CDR2 YSLEER. The CDR3 contains 17 residues. V was pared by 0 bases and J by 5 bases, with 20 bases between. This CDR3 reads CASSQDRRGRPMDEQYF. For the CDR3, the DNA is TGCGCCAGCAGCCAAGATCGGCGGGGGCGCCCTATGGACGAGCAGTACTTC.

The CDR3 nucleotides read TGTGCCAGTAGTATATCAGGCAGGGGAGGATACGAGCAGTACTTC. Its protein is CASSISGRGGYEQYF. The rearrangement joins TRBV19 to TRBJ2-7, with D perhaps given as TRBD1 or TRBD2 (6 bases each). Looked up from germline, CDR1 is LNHDA and CDR2 is SQIVND (reference sequence). V lost 2 bases and J lost 4, with 15 bases in between. This CDR3 contains 15 residues.

The V call is TRBV6-6, the J call TRBJ2-7, with a tentative D call TRBD1 (6 bases). Trimming shortened V by 2 bases and J by 0 bases, and 11 bases separated the two germline ends. The CDR3 is 15 amino acids. Germline V gene data show CDR1 as MNHNY and CDR2 as SVGAGI (reference sequence). Written as DNA, the CDR3 is TGTGCCAGCAGTTACGGGGGCAAGGGCTCCTACGAGCAGTACTTC. Its translation is CASSYGGKGSYEQYF.

This chain links TRBV5-4 with TRBJ1-4; D remains ambiguous. The CDR3 covers 14 residues. Trimming took 1 base from V and 0 from J, leaving 4 bases between them. Germline V lookup: CDR1 SGHNT, CDR2 YYREEE (reference sequence). The CDR3 spells CASSLYATNEKLFF. As DNA, the CDR3 is TGTGCCAGCAGCTTGTACGCAACTAATGAAAAACTGTTTTTT.

The rearrangement joins TRBV30 to TRBJ2-3; perhaps TRBD1 as D (6 bases). The CDR3 is made up of 15 amino acids. Looked up from germline, CDR1 is GTSNPN and CDR2 is SVGIG (reference sequence). V gave up 6 bases and J gave up 7 bases, with 23 bases separating them. The CDR3 sequence: CACKVVGDTFHTQYF. The DNA for the CDR3 is TGTGCCTGTAAAGTGGTAGGGGACACTTTCCATACGCAGTATTTT.

V usage is TRBV5-4 and J usage is TRBJ2-3; 8 bases are a match to TRBD2. The CDR3 sequence is 15 residues long. J lost 2 bases, V lost 4 bases, and 6 bases had no gene match. Germline V gene data show CDR1 as SGHNT and CDR2 as YYREEE (reference sequence). In DNA, the CDR3 is TGTGCCAGCAGCATGGGACTAGGCGTCACAGATACGCAGTATTTT. Translated: CASSMGLGVTDTQYF.

The CDR3 nucleotides are TGTGCCTGGAGTGGTCTAAGTCGTGAAAAACTGTTTTTT. This translates into CAWSGLSREKLFF. The chain recombines TRBV30 with TRBJ1-4; D is unresolved. CDR3 length: 13 amino acids. CDR1 GTSNPN and CDR2 SVGIG come from the germline V gene (reference sequence). V was cut by 1 base and J by 7 bases, with 10 bases left in between. Full variable domain (missing parts from reference TRBV30 and TRBJ1-4): SQTIHQWPATLVQPVGSPLSLECTVEGTSNPNLYWYRQAAGRGLQLLFYSVGIGQISSEVPQNLSASRPQDRQFILSSKKLLLSDSGFYLCAWSGLSREKLFFGSGTQLSVL.

CDR3 sequence reads: CARSATGGETQYF. The DNA of the CDR3 is TGTGCCAGGAGTGCGACAGGGGGAGAGACCCAGTACTTC. The chain recombines TRBV27 with TRBJ2-5, with 9 nucleotides matching TRBD1. This CDR3 has 13 residues. With V trimmed by 9 bases and J by 4 bases, 6 bases remained unmatched. Germline V gives CDR1 MNHEY, CDR2 SMNVEV (reference sequence).

J is TRBJ1-4 and V is TRBV4-1, with TRBD1 identical over 8 bases. Germline V lookup: CDR1 MGHRA, CDR2 YSYEKL. Trimming removed 2 bases from V and 8 bases from J; junction bases left unmatched: 7. The CDR3 extends over 15 amino acids. The CDR3 spells CASSQQTGANEKLFF. CDR3 bases: TGCGCCAGCAGCCAACAGACAGGGGCAAACGAAAAACTGTTTTTT.

The V gene is TRBV18, the J gene TRBJ1-1, with 8 bases that match TRBD1. J was trimmed by 5 bases and V by 5 bases; bases with no gene match: 7. Looked up from germline, CDR1 is KGHSH and CDR2 is LQKENI. CDR3 length: 14 residues. The CDR3 bases are TGTGCCAGCTCATCACAGGGGGGCAAGACTGAAGCTTTCTTT. Amino acid sequence: CASSSQGGKTEAFF.

This clone appeared a single time. The rearrangement links TRBV19 to TRBJ1-1, with 10 bases lining up with TRBD1. This CDR3 comprises 14 residues. Per germline, CDR1 LNHDA and CDR2 SQIVND (reference sequence). The ends lost 7 bases at V and 8 bases at J; junction bases unmatched: 10. The CDR3 region is CASILTGGRREAFF. CDR3 sequence (DNA): TGTGCCAGTATCCTGACAGGGGGCCGGAGGGAAGCTTTCTTT.

This clone was detected a few times. The chain couples TRBV5-4 to TRBJ1-5; D call uncertain. Trimming took off 4 bases at V and 5 bases at J, with 10 bases between the two ends. The CDR3 is made up of 13 amino acids. CDR1 is SGHNT, CDR2 YYREEE, per germline (reference sequence). The CDR3 protein is CASSPDRDQPQHF. As DNA, the CDR3 is TGTGCCAGCAGCCCGGATCGAGATCAGCCCCAGCATTTT.

The V and J genes are TRBV4-1 and TRBJ2-1; D unresolved. Germline CDR1 and CDR2: MGHRA and YSYEKL. This CDR3 has 15 amino acids. V dropped 0 bases and J dropped 5 bases, with 11 bases sitting between them. The CDR3, as DNA: TGCGCCAGCAGCCAAGATAAACTATTCCACAATGAGCAGTTCTTC. As protein: CASSQDKLFHNEQFF.

The V call is TRBV10-3, the J call TRBJ2-1; a weak D match, TRBD1 (6 bases). The germline CDR1 and CDR2 sequences are ENHRY and SYGVKD. This CDR3 spans 16 amino acids. V lost 2 bases, J lost 5 bases, and 16 bases lay in between. The CDR3 bases are TGTGCCATCAGTGAGACTACAGGGATGACGCACAATGAGCAGTTCTTC. This encodes CAISETTGMTHNEQFF.

The chain recombines TRBV5-6 with TRBJ2-5; D possibly matches TRBD1 or TRBD2 (5 bases each). The CDR3 is made up of 15 amino acids. The V end was cut by 3 bases, the J end by 2 bases, with 14 bases between. Germline lookup yields CDR1 SGHDT and CDR2 YYEEEE. The CDR3, as DNA: TGTGCCAGCAGCTCGGGACGGTACGAACAAGAGACCCAGTACTTC. Translation: CASSSGRYEQETQYF.

V is TRBV2 and J is TRBJ1-2, with D possibly matching TRBD1 (5 bases). The CDR3 is made up of 16 amino acids. Germline values: CDR1 SNHLY, CDR2 FYNNEI. V was trimmed by 6 bases and J by 3 bases, leaving 20 bases between them. This chain's CDR3 is CASSPLGLPPDYGYTF. In DNA, the CDR3 is TGTGCCAGCAGCCCCCTGGGGCTTCCGCCGGACTATGGCTACACCTTC.

This rearrangement joins TRBV7-2 to TRBJ2-1; 14 positions match TRBD2. V gave up 5 bases and J gave up 10 bases; unmatched junction bases: 13. CDR1 and CDR2 from the germline V gene are SGHTA and FQGNSA. The CDR3 consists of 17 residues. CDR3 sequence (DNA): TGTGCCAGCAGCGCGCTTCCGGGACTAGCGGGGGTTCGAGAGCAGTTCTTC. As protein: CASSALPGLAGVREQFF. Using reference TRBV7-2 and TRBJ2-1 for the parts outside the CDR3, the full variable domain is GAGVSQSPSNKVTEKGKDVELRCDPISGHTALYWYRQSLGQGLEFLIYFQGNSAPDKSGLPSDRFSAERTGGSVSTLTIQRTQQEDSAVYLCASSALPGLAGVREQFFGPGTRLTVL.

V and J are TRBV18 and TRBJ1-6; the D is unclear. Trimming left V 5 bases short and J 10 bases short, with 12 bases between. Germline V CDR1 and CDR2: KGHSH, LQKENI. This CDR3 spans 13 amino acids. The CDR3 nucleotides are TGTGCCAGCTCAACCGGGCCCGCCTCACCCCTCCACTTT. Its protein product is CASSTGPASPLHF.

This chain links TRBV18 with TRBJ2-7; the D call may be TRBD1 or TRBD2 (5 bases each). This CDR3 spans 15 amino acids. Trimming removed 5 bases at V and 2 bases at J, with 16 bases between. Germline assignment: CDR1 KGHSH and CDR2 LQKENI. CDR3 residues: CASSSSWDDAYEQYF. Written as DNA, the CDR3 is TGTGCCAGCTCATCCTCCTGGGACGACGCCTACGAGCAGTACTTC.

V and J are TRBV11-2 and TRBJ1-1; D call uncertain. The CDR3 loop spans 13 amino acids. The V end lost 5 bases, the J end lost 0 bases, and 7 bases lay between the germline ends. CDR1 SGHAT and CDR2 FQNNGV come from the germline V gene. CDR3 nucleotides: TGTGCCAGCAGCCCTACAGTGAACACTGAAGCTTTCTTT. This gives the protein CASSPTVNTEAFF. Complete variable domain (other parts from reference TRBV11-2 and TRBJ1-1): EAGVAQSPRYKIIEKRQSVAFWCNPISGHATLYWYQQILGQGPKLLIQFQNNGVVDDSQLPKDRFSAERLKGVDSTLKIQPAKLEDSAVYLCASSPTVNTEAFFGQGTRLTVV.